A selection of T cell receptor beta chains follows, all from one sample in a study of OX40 agonist ivuxolimab in advanced cancers. Sequenced by immunoSEQ multiplex PCR; TCRdb stores in-frame clones only, minus some. Of over 100,000 clones listed, about nine tenths were seen once; the top ten hold around 0.99%. Specimen: CD4+ or CD8+ T cells sorted from blood, collected in a trial of the OX40 agonist ivuxolimab. These receptors all come from an adult with an advanced solid tumor such as melanoma, head and neck, liver or kidney cancer. CDR3s include the opening cysteine and the closing phenylalanine or tryptophan. A D gene is named only where the DNA matches it firmly. Size is omitted from some rows. Given values are once, few, many or a class for expanded clones.

CDR3 protein	CDR3 DNA	J gene	clone size	D gene	V gene
CASSPPGLAGYNEQFF	TGTGCCAGCTCACCCCCGGGGCTAGCGGGCTACAATGAGCAGTTCTTC	TRBJ2-1	-	TRBD2	TRBV18
CAISVPGTSGRATDTQYF	TGTGCCATCAGTGTACCCGGGACTAGCGGGAGGGCCACAGATACGCAGTATTTT	TRBJ2-3	-	TRBD2	TRBV10-3
CASRQDSYAQYF	TGTGCCAGCAGACAGGACAGCTACGCGCAGTACTTC	TRBJ2-7	-	-	TRBV7-8
CASSLRESYEQYF	TGTGCCAGCAGCCTCCGTGAGTCCTACGAGCAGTACTTC	TRBJ2-7	-	-	TRBV7-9
CATQRDRATNEKLFF	TGTGCCACCCAGAGGGACAGAGCAACTAATGAAAAACTGTTTTTT	TRBJ1-4	-	TRBD1	TRBV19
CASRPGTSNQPQHF	TGTGCCAGTAGACCAGGGACCAGCAATCAGCCCCAGCATTTT	TRBJ1-5	-	-	TRBV19
CASSANQGGTSGRETQYF	TGTGCCAGCAGCGCAAACCAGGGAGGGACTAGCGGGAGAGAGACCCAGTACTTC	TRBJ2-5	-	TRBD2	TRBV9
CASSLQSAYPGYTF	TGTGCCAGCAGCTTGCAATCGGCCTATCCTGGCTACACCTTC	TRBJ1-2	-	-	TRBV5-4
CASSITGTGRPNQPQHF	TGTGCCAGCAGTATTACCGGGACAGGGAGACCCAATCAGCCCCAGCATTTT	TRBJ1-5	-	TRBD1	TRBV28
CASSPQGQGYEQFF	TGTGCCAGCAGCCCCCAAGGGCAGGGTTATGAGCAGTTCTTC	TRBJ2-1	-	-	TRBV7-3
CASSPNVNVGYGYTF	TGTGCCAGCAGCCCTAACGTTAACGTCGGGTATGGCTACACCTTC	TRBJ1-2	-	-	TRBV2
CAISESRDSTEAFF	TGTGCCATCAGTGAGTCGCGGGATAGCACTGAAGCTTTCTTT	TRBJ1-1	-	-	TRBV10-3
CASSDVGLGAEAFF	TGTGCCAGCAGCGACGTAGGGCTCGGGGCTGAAGCTTTCTTT	TRBJ1-1	-	-	TRBV4-2
CASSEGGGGSYEQYF	TGTGCCAGCAGTGAAGGGGGTGGGGGCTCCTACGAGCAGTACTTC	TRBJ2-7	-	-	TRBV25-1
CASLTGLNTEAFF	TGTGCCAGTTTGACGGGCCTGAACACTGAAGCTTTCTTT	TRBJ1-1	once	-	TRBV6-5
CASSQEERLAGNYEQYF	TGTGCCAGCAGCCAAGAGGAAAGGCTAGCGGGGAACTACGAGCAGTACTTC	TRBJ2-7	-	TRBD2	TRBV4-2
CASSDGQAPLYGYTF	TGTGCCAGTAGTGATGGACAGGCGCCCCTATATGGCTACACCTTC	TRBJ1-2	-	TRBD1	TRBV19
CASKPTTSTDTQYF	TGTGCCAGTAAGCCGACAACTAGCACAGATACGCAGTATTTT	TRBJ2-3	-	-	TRBV19